A single sample gave rise to the 8 T cell receptor beta chains below, sequenced in a study of regulatory T cells in long-lasting Graves disease. Assembly of TCR beta libraries relied on iRepertoire HTBI primers together with Arm-PCR of CDR3 regions. Via MiXCR, TCRdb re-called the multiplex PCR reads, giving one row per CDR3 protein. The repertoire consists of approximately 400,000 distinct CDR3 sequences, with 15% occurring once and the leading ten covering 16%. Time point noted: newly diagnosed GD, antithyroid drugs for less than 3 months. RNA from PBMCs was the source of the TCR library. This sample was also put to use in a study of T cells in Graves' hyperthyroidism and ophthalmopathy.

The material was peripheral blood mononuclear cells (PBMCs), obtained at new diagnosis, from a patient treated with antithyroid drugs. Receptors were obtained from a woman aged 30 to 39 with Graves disease.

This clonotype was found many times. This CDR3 is CASREGGAVWYTEAFF. For the CDR3, the DNA is TGTGCCAGTCGAGAGGGGGGGGCGGTTTGGTACACTGAAGCTTTCTTT. The genes are TRBV6-1 and TRBJ1-1, with D maybe TRBD1 (6 bases). Germline V gene sequence: CDR1 MNHNS, CDR2 SASEGT. The CDR3 loop spans 16 amino acids. V was trimmed by 9 bases and J by 3 bases, leaving 23 bases between them.

The table lists this clonotype with many counts. The chain is built from TRBV6-2 or TRBV6-3 and TRBJ2-7; TRBD1 aligns across 10 bases. The V segment lost 3 bases and the J segment 4 bases; nucleotides outside the gene matches: 3. Germline CDR1 is MNHEY and CDR2 is SVGEGT. This CDR3 has 14 residues. The CDR3 nucleotides are TGTGCCAGCAGTTATGGGACAGGGGCTTACGAGCAGTACTTC. Protein sequence: CASSYGTGAYEQYF.

The V and J genes are TRBV11-1 and TRBJ2-1; D is ambiguous. The CDR3 contains 12 residues. Germline V gene data show CDR1 as SGHAT and CDR2 as FQDESV (reference sequence). Trimming shortened V by 1 base and J by 8 bases, and 6 bases separated the two germline ends. The CDR3 DNA reads as TGTGCCAGCAGCTTAGGTTCGGATGAGCAGTTCTTC. It codes for CASSLGSDEQFF.

This clonotype was detected ten times or more. V is TRBV27 and J is TRBJ1-1; D may be TRBD1 (6 bases). V shed 9 bases and J shed 1 base, with 15 bases lying between them. This CDR3 comprises 14 residues. Per the germline V gene, CDR1 is MNHEY and CDR2 is SMNVEV (reference sequence). The CDR3 nucleotides read TGTGCCAGTAGTAAAAGACAGGAGAACACTGAAGCTTTCTTT. Its translation is CASSKRQENTEAFF.

In its sample, this clonotype was seen a few times. This chain uses TRBV24-1 with TRBJ2-1; no clear D gene. Germline CDR1 KGHDR, CDR2 SFDVKD. There are 15 residues in the CDR3. Trimming took off 6 bases at V and 2 bases at J, with 13 bases between the two ends. CDR3 region: CATSPDQTPYNEQFF. The CDR3 DNA sequence: TGTGCCACCAGTCCAGACCAGACCCCCTACAATGAGCAGTTCTTC.

This clonotype was detected a few times. DNA for the CDR3: TGTGCCAGCAGCTTAAGTCCGAAGGGACGAGACCCAGACTCCTACGAGCAGTACTTC. Protein sequence: CASSLSPKGRDPDSYEQYF. The chain uses TRBV11-2 and TRBJ2-7; the D call may be TRBD1 or TRBD2 (5 bases each). Germline V gives CDR1 SGHAT, CDR2 FQNNGV. The length of the CDR3 is 19 residues. The ends were cut back, 2 bases at V and 0 bases at J, with 23 bases in the middle.

The chain carries TRBV11-2 and TRBJ2-7; D unresolved. This CDR3 spans 15 amino acids. The V gene lost 4 bases and the J gene lost 2 bases, with 15 bases spanning the gap. CDR1 and CDR2 (germline): SGHAT, FQNNGV. CDR3 amino acids: CASSSEGPEAYEQYF. CDR3 DNA: TGTGCCAGCAGCTCAGAAGGGCCAGAAGCCTACGAGCAGTACTTC.

The sample holds many counts of this clonotype. This chain joins TRBV28 and TRBJ2-7; perhaps TRBD1 as D (6 bases). Germline V gene lookup returns CDR1 MDHEN and CDR2 SYDVKM. This CDR3 has 15 residues. V dropped 7 bases and J dropped 0 bases, with 16 bases sitting between them. This CDR3 is CASTTAGTSSYEQYF. DNA for the CDR3: TGTGCCAGCACTACGGCAGGGACAAGCTCCTACGAGCAGTACTTC.